This T cell receptor (beta chain) comes out of a study of a mutant IDH1 vaccine in newly diagnosed glioma. Study-wide background: Vaccination followed radiotherapy alone by 4-6 weeks, or accompanied temozolomide cycles. Treatment recipients were approximately 62% male and around 40% female, and their mean age was roughly 44 years. Before enrollment, patients got radiotherapy alone, temozolomide alone, or mostly the combination.

Generated by immunoSEQ multiplex PCR, the TCRdb table keeps only in-frame clones and is missing some. In the table there are 30,000 to 35,000 clones, approximately 89% of which are singletons. This clone was counted a single time. Its antigen is unknown. Time point denoted: week 47, end of study. Topical imiquimod was applied with each vaccine dose, which held 300 ug of mutant IDH1 20-mer peptide. Germline V lookup: CDR1 SGHTA, CDR2 FQGNSA. Trimming cost V 5 bases and J 4 bases, with 17 bases left between them. The CDR3 is 15 residues long. The starting material was PBMCs, obtained from a glioma patient whose treatment included an IDH1 peptide vaccine. This receptor was obtained from a man between 40 and 49 years old with glioma. The V gene is TRBV7-2, the J gene TRBJ2-5, with D perhaps given as TRBD1 or TRBD2 (6 bases each). CDR3 in DNA: TGTGCCAGCAGCCCCGTAAAGGGGGGCTCAGAGACCCAGTACTTC. Protein sequence: CASSPVKGGSETQYF.